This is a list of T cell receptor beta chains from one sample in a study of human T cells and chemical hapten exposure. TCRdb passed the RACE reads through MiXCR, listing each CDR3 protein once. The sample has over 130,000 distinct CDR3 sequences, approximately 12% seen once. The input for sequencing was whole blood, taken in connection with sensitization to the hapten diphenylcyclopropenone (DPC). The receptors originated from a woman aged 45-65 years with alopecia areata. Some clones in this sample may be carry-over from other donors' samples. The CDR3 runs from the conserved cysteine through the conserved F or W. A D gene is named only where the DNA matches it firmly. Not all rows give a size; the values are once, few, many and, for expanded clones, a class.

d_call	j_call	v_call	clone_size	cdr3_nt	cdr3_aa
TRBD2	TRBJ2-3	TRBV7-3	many	TGTGCCAGCAGCTCGCGACTAGCGGGGGCAGATACGCAGTATTTT	CASSSRLAGADTQYF
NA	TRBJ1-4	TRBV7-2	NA	TGTGCCAGCAGCTCTAGACTCTATGAAAAACTGTTTTTT	CASSSRLYEKLFF
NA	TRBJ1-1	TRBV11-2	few	TGTGCCAGCAGCCCGCGGGCGGTCACTGAAGCTTTCTTT	CASSPRAVTEAFF
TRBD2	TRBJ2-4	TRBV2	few	TGTGCCAGCAGTGTGACCGGGACTAGCGGTGCCAAAAACATTCAGTACTTC	CASSVTGTSGAKNIQYF
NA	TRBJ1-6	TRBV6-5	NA	TGTGCCAGCAGTTTTCCCCTTTCACCCCTCCACTTT	CASSFPLSPLHF
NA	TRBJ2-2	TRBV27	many	TGTGCCAGCAGTTTATGGCAAACCTTTCCTTCCGGGGAGCTGTTTTTT	CASSLWQTFPSGELFF
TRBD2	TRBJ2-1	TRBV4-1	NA	TGCGCCAGCAGCCAGGTTGATATGGGACTAGCATCCTACAATGAGCAGTTCTTC	CASSQVDMGLASYNEQFF
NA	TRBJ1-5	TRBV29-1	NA	TGCAGCGTTAAAGCCGGGGAGAGTCAGCCCCAGCATTTT	CSVKAGESQPQHF
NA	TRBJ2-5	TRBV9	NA	TGTGCCAGCAGCCCTCCCGGGGGAGAGACCCAGTACTTC	CASSPPGGETQYF
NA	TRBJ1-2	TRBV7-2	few	TGTGCCAGCAGCCTGGGACCGATACTTTCAAACTATGGCTACACCTTC	CASSLGPILSNYGYTF
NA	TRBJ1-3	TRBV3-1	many	TGTGCCAGCAGCCAATCCAGACCCTCTGGAAACACCATATATTTT	CASSQSRPSGNTIYF
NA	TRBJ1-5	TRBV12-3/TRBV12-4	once	TGTGCCAGCAGTTTAACGGCCGGGACTACCAATCAGCCCCAGCATTTT	CASSLTAGTTNQPQHF
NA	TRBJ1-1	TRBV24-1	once	TGTGCCACCAGTGCCAGGACGCCGCCCTATGAAGCTTTCTTT	CATSARTPPYEAFF
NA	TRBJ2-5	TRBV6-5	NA	TGTGCCAGCAGTTCCCAGGGGTGGGAGACCCAGTACTTC	CASSSQGWETQYF
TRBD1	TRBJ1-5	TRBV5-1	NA	TGCGCCAGCAGCTCCTGGACAGGGCAAGAGCCCCAGCATTTT	CASSSWTGQEPQHF
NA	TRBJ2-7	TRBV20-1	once	TGCAGTGCTCCTACCTGGACGGGGTTCTACGAGCAGTACTTC	CSAPTWTGFYEQYF
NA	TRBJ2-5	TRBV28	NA	TGTGCCAGCAGTTTTTACTTTACAGGGTACCAAGAGACCCAGTACTTC	CASSFYFTGYQETQYF
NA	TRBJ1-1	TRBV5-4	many	TGTGCCAGCAGCTGGGACCCGAACACTGAAGCTTTCTTT	CASSWDPNTEAFF
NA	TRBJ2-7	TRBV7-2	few	TGTGCCAGCGGACCCCTGGTCCACGGGGAGCAGTACTTC	CASGPLVHGEQYF
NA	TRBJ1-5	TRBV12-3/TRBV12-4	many	TGTGCCAGCACCCGAGGTGGGGTTCAGCCCCAGCATTTT	CASTRGGVQPQHF
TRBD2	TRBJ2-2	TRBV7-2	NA	TGTGCCAGCCTCCTAGCGGGAGCCCGCACCGGGGAGCTGTTTTTT	CASLLAGARTGELFF
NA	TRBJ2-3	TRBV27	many	TGTGCCAGCAGGAGGTCTTACAGCACAGATACGCAGTATTTT	CASRRSYSTDTQYF
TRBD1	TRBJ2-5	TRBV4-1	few	TGCGCCAGCAGCCAAGACCTCTCGACAGGGGAGGTGACCCAGTACTTC	CASSQDLSTGEVTQYF
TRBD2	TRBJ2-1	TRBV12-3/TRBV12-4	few	TGTGCCAGCAGGACGGGACTAGCGTCCTACAATGAGCAGTTCTTC	CASRTGLASYNEQFF
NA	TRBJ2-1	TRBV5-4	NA	TGTGCCAGCAGCTTGGTCTCCTACAATGAGCAGTTCTTC	CASSLVSYNEQFF
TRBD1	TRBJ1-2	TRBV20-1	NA	TGCAGTGCTAGAGATACAGGGGTGAGAGATGGCTACACCTTC	CSARDTGVRDGYTF
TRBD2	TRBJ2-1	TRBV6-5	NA	TGTGCCAGCACCAAGACTAGCAGTTCCTACAATGAGCAGTTCTTC	CASTKTSSSYNEQFF
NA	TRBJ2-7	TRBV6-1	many	TGTGCCAGCAAAAGGGAGAGCTCCTACGAGCAGTACTTC	CASKRESSYEQYF
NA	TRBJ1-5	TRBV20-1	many	TGCAGTGCTAGAGTGGGCAGTTATAGCAATCAGCCCCAGCATTTT	CSARVGSYSNQPQHF
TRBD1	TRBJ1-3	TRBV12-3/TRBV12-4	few	TGTGCCAGCGACAGGGGGATTAACACCATATATTTT	CASDRGINTIYF
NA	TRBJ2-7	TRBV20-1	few	TGCAGTGCTAGAGATTCAGGCGGAGTCCCCCTCGAGCAGTACTTC	CSARDSGGVPLEQYF
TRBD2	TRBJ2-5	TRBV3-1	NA	TGTGCCAGCAGCCTTGGACTAGCCCAAGAGACCCAGTACTTC	CASSLGLAQETQYF
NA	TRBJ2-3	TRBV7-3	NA	TGTGCCAGCAGCCGAATGGGGGGGCCACAGACCGATACGCAGTATTTT	CASSRMGGPQTDTQYF
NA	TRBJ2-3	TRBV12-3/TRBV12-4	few	TGTGCCAGCAGAATCCTCGAGCGGGATACGCAGTATTTT	CASRILERDTQYF
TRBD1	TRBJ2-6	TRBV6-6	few	TGTGCCAGCGGGCAGACAGGGGGCGATCTCCTCTCTGGGGCCAACGTCCTGACTTTC	CASGQTGGDLLSGANVLTF
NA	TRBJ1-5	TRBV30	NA	TGTGCCTGGAGTGTACAGGCTTTGGGCAATCAGCCCCAGCATTTT	CAWSVQALGNQPQHF
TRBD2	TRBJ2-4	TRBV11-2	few	TGTGCCAGCAGCCGACAGGGGGTGACTAGCGGGAGGGTAGCCAAAAACATTCAGTACTTC	CASSRQGVTSGRVAKNIQYF
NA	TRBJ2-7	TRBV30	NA	TGTGCCTGGGGGCAGGGGCGCGAGCAGTACTTC	CAWGQGREQYF
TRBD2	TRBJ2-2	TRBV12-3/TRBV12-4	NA	TGTGCCAGCAGGGAGGGACTAGCGGGCACCGGGGAGCTGTTTTTT	CASREGLAGTGELFF
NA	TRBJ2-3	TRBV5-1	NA	TGCGCCAGCAGGCCGAACGCGGGGAACGCAGATACGCAGTATTTT	CASRPNAGNADTQYF
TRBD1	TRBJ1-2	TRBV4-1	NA	TGCGCCAGCAGCCCGTCCGGACAGGGGCGAAGAGCGGGCTATGGCTACACCTTC	CASSPSGQGRRAGYGYTF
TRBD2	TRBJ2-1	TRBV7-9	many	TGTGCCAGCAAGGAAGGGACTAGCGGGAAGGGTGAGCAGTTCTTC	CASKEGTSGKGEQFF
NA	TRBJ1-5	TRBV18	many	TGTGCCAGCTCACCGCAGGGAGGAGGCAATCAGCCCCAGCATTTT	CASSPQGGGNQPQHF
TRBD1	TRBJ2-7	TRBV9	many	TGTGCCAGCAGCGTAGGTGGGGTAGGACAGGGAGACGACGAGCAGTACTTC	CASSVGGVGQGDDEQYF
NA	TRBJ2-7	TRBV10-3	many	TGTGCCATCAGCCCTGGCGGGGTACAGCAGTACTTC	CAISPGGVQQYF
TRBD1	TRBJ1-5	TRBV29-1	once	TGCAGCGTGGGACAGGCTAGCAATCAGCCCCAGCATTTT	CSVGQASNQPQHF
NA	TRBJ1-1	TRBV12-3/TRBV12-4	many	TGTGCCAGCACCCAGCCCCAGGGCCACACTGAAGCTTTCTTT	CASTQPQGHTEAFF
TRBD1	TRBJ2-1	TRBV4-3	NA	TGCGCCAGCAGCCAAGCGGGGACAGGGGTAGCCTTACCTCGGGAGCAGTTCTTC	CASSQAGTGVALPREQFF
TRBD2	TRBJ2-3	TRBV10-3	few	TGTGCCAGCTCCCCTAGCGGGGCGAGCACAGATACGCAGTATTTT	CASSPSGASTDTQYF
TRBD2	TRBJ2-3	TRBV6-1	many	TGTGCCAGCATCAGGACTAGCGGGAGGTTCACAGATACGCAGTATTTT	CASIRTSGRFTDTQYF
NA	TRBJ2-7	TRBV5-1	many	TGCGCCAGCAGGAAGGACCCGGGTGGAGACGAGCAGTACTTC	CASRKDPGGDEQYF
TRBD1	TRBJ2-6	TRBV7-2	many	TGTGCCAGCAGCTTAGGACAGGGGGCGCACGGGGCCAACGTCCTGACTTTC	CASSLGQGAHGANVLTF
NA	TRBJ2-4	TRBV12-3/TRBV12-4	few	TGTGCCAGCAGTTCGGGTCAACCTGACATTCAGTACTTC	CASSSGQPDIQYF
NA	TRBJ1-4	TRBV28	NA	TGTGCCAGCAGACCACAGCCTAATGAAAAACTGTTTTTT	CASRPQPNEKLFF
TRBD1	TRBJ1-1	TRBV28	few	TGTGCCAGCAGTCCCCCACAGGGGTTGGCTTTCTTT	CASSPPQGLAFF
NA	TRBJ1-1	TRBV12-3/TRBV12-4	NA	TGTGCCAGCGGGATTGGGACAAGAGCTTTCTTT	CASGIGTRAFF
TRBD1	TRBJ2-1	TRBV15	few	TGTGCCACCAGCAGCTCCCAAGGGACAGGTAATTTCTACAATGAGCAGTTCTTC	CATSSSQGTGNFYNEQFF
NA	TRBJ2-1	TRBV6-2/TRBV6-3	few	TGTGCCAGCAGCTCCCCCAAGTCCTACAATGAGCAGTTCTTC	CASSSPKSYNEQFF
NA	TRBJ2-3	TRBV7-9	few	TGTGCCAGCAGCTTAATAGATACGCAGTATTTT	CASSLIDTQYF
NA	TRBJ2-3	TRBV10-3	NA	TGTGCCATCAGTGATGGGGATACGCAGTATTTT	CAISDGDTQYF